These 8 T cell receptor beta chains were sequenced from one sample in a study of cytomegalovirus exposure and HLA in healthy donors. Primers: 60 Vbeta forward and 13 Jbeta reverse. This table comes from immunoSEQ multiplex PCR, and its TCRdb copy is limited to in-frame clones, with some not included. The data contain under 200,000 clones, roughly 65% of them singletons. The sequenced material came from PBMCs. The receptors originated from a young woman in good health and CMV-seropositive.

The rearrangement uses TRBV7-6 and TRBJ2-2; D is perhaps TRBD2 (6 bases). Deletions cut 4 bases from V and 5 bases from J, with 14 bases between. Germline V gene sequence: CDR1 SGHVS, CDR2 FNYEAQ. The CDR3 length is 15 residues. The CDR3 region has the DNA TGTGCCAGCAGCTCCGAAGCAGGAGGGACCGGGGAGCTGTTTTTT. Its protein product is CASSSEAGGTGELFF.

This clone came up a few times. This chain uses TRBV7-2 with TRBJ1-2; 7 bases map to TRBD1. The CDR3 consists of 16 residues. Germline trimming cut 7 bases from V and 8 bases from J; bases unmatched to any gene: 19. Germline CDR1 and CDR2: SGHTA and FQGNSA. The CDR3 loop reads CASTPPANRGTRGYTF. The CDR3 nucleotides are TGTGCCAGCACTCCTCCCGCCAACAGGGGTACCCGCGGCTACACCTTC.

The chain has TRBV29-1 and TRBJ2-7; 7 nucleotides align to TRBD1. From germline, CDR1 is SQVTM and CDR2 ANQGSEA. This CDR3 has 13 amino acids. The V segment lost 6 bases and the J segment 0 bases; nucleotides outside the gene matches: 5. The CDR3 DNA reads as TGCAGCGTCGGACAGGTGCGCTCCTACGAGCAGTACTTC. Protein: CSVGQVRSYEQYF.

V and J are TRBV6-5 and TRBJ1-2; 7 bases match TRBD1. CDR1 and CDR2 from the germline V gene are MNHEY and SVGAGI. The CDR3 is 15 amino acids. V gave up 6 bases and J gave up 4 bases; unmatched junction bases: 11. CDR3 sequence (DNA): TGTGCCAGCAGCCGATCCCTGACAGGGACCTATGGCTACACCTTC. Amino acid sequence: CASSRSLTGTYGYTF.

V usage is TRBV11-2 and J usage is TRBJ1-2, with 7 bases aligning to TRBD1. V was pared by 7 bases and J by 2 bases, with 19 bases of the junction left unmatched. Germline V lookup: CDR1 SGHAT, CDR2 FQNNGV. There are 18 residues in the CDR3. The CDR3 loop is CASTRVSLSTGANYGYTF. In nucleotides, the CDR3 is TGTGCCAGCACCAGAGTCTCCCTTTCTACAGGGGCCAACTATGGCTACACCTTC.

This clone occurred a few times. The chain uses TRBV27 and TRBJ2-7; 7 positions match TRBD2. Germline assignment: CDR1 MNHEY and CDR2 SMNVEV (reference sequence). Trimming cost V 5 bases and J 0 bases; bases outside gene matches: 7. CDR3 length: 15 amino acids. The CDR3 loop reads CASSGGVFSSYEQYF. The CDR3 DNA reads as TGTGCCAGCAGTGGGGGGGTCTTCAGCTCCTACGAGCAGTACTTC.

CDR3 sequence reads: CASSLAKGGRRVYNEQFF. CDR3 bases: TGTGCCAGCAGCTTAGCGAAGGGTGGGAGGAGGGTCTACAATGAGCAGTTCTTC. The chain is built from TRBV7-2 and TRBJ2-1, with a weak D call TRBD2 (6 bases). CDR1 is SGHTA and CDR2 is FQGNSA in the germline V gene. The V and J ends lost 0 bases and 3 bases respectively, with 18 bases between them. The CDR3 runs 18 residues.

The CDR3 spells CASSLGGGLNQPQHF. Here the CDR3 DNA reads TGTGCCAGCAGTTTAGGGGGAGGTTTAAATCAGCCCCAGCATTTT. The chain combines TRBV27 with TRBJ1-5, with D perhaps TRBD1 (5 bases). Trimming shortened V by 2 bases and J by 4 bases, and 12 bases separated the two germline ends. This CDR3 has 15 residues. Germline CDR1 MNHEY, CDR2 SMNVEV (reference sequence).